These 8 T cell receptor beta chains originate from one sample sequenced in a study of beta chain features in type 1 diabetes. Every bit of the isolated RNA underwent reverse transcription, so sequencing read expressed TCRB transcripts. The protocol was immunoSEQ multiplex PCR, while the TCRdb copy is restricted to in-frame clones and leaves out a portion. Of approximately 150,000 clones in the sample, just over 9% were seen once. Sequenced sample: central memory CD4+ T cells from blood. The receptors originated from a woman aged 18-30 years in good health.

At least ten counts were recorded for this clone. This chain connects TRBV4-1 to TRBJ2-3; 14 bases are shared with TRBD2. The CDR3 has 18 amino acids. CDR1 is MGHRA and CDR2 is YSYEKL in the germline V gene. Losses at the gene ends were 0 bases for V and 7 bases for J; bases not matched to a gene: 9. The DNA of the CDR3 is TGCGCCAGCAGCCAAGAAGGTCGGACTAGCGGGAGGATGAATACGCAGTATTTT. Its protein is CASSQEGRTSGRMNTQYF.

This chain joins TRBV7-2 and TRBJ2-4, with D tentatively TRBD1 (6 bases). Looked up from germline, CDR1 is SGHTA and CDR2 is FQGNSA. The CDR3 spans 14 residues. The V end lost 1 base, the J end lost 8 bases, and 12 bases lay between the germline ends. As DNA, the CDR3 is TGTGCCAGCAGCTTAGACAGGGTTGATCACATTCAGTACTTC. This codes for CASSLDRVDHIQYF.

The V call is TRBV18, the J call TRBJ2-2, with 10 bases fitting TRBD2. Looked up from germline, CDR1 is KGHSH and CDR2 is LQKENI. Losses at the gene ends were 0 bases for V and 4 bases for J; bases not matched to a gene: 8. This CDR3 has 18 amino acids. The CDR3 spells CASSPPVLAGVATGELFF. In DNA form, the CDR3 reads TGTGCCAGCTCACCACCGGTCCTAGCGGGAGTTGCCACCGGGGAGCTGTTTTTT.

This clone was seen only a few times. The chain has TRBV30 and TRBJ1-2, with a tentative D call TRBD1 (6 bases). The CDR3 is 15 amino acids. V was pared by 0 bases and J by 7 bases, with 18 bases between. Germline loops: CDR1 GTSNPN, CDR2 SVGIG (reference sequence). CDR3 protein: CAWSVREGGKSGYTF. CDR3 bases: TGTGCCTGGAGTGTAAGGGAAGGGGGAAAGTCTGGCTACACCTTC. Supplemented by reference TRBV30 and TRBJ1-2, the full variable domain reads SQTIHQWPATLVQPVGSPLSLECTVEGTSNPNLYWYRQAAGRGLQLLFYSVGIGQISSEVPQNLSASRPQDRQFILSSKKLLLSDSGFYLCAWSVREGGKSGYTFGSGTRLTVV.

This chain uses TRBV14 with TRBJ2-5, with D unclear. This CDR3 is 14 amino acids long. The germline V gene encodes CDR1 SGHDN and CDR2 FVKESK. V was shortened by 0 bases and J by 2 bases, with 7 bases between the two germline ends. This chain's CDR3 is CASSQEEQQETQYF. The CDR3 DNA reads TGTGCCAGCAGCCAAGAAGAACAGCAAGAGACCCAGTACTTC.

In its sample, this clone was seen a few times. The sample has other DNA sequences that encode this CDR3 too. This chain joins TRBV5-1 and TRBJ2-5; 8 positions agree with TRBD2. The CDR3 loop spans 14 amino acids. Trimming at V came to 4 bases and at J to 5 bases, leaving 7 bases not matched to a gene. Germline V gene data show CDR1 as SGHRS and CDR2 as YFSETQ. This CDR3 reads CASSGSGGQETQYF. The CDR3 DNA sequence: TGCGCCAGCAGCGGGTCGGGGGGGCAGGAGACCCAGTACTTC. The variable domain in full, with the rest retrieved from reference TRBV5-1 and TRBJ2-5, is KAGVTQTPRYLIKTRGQQVTLSCSPISGHRSVSWYQQTPGQGLQFLFEYFSETQRNKGNFPGRFSGRQFSNSRSEMNVSTLELGDSALYLCASSGSGGQETQYFGPGTRLLVL.

The chain recombines TRBV7-9 with TRBJ1-1, with TRBD1 identical over 9 bases. The CDR3 is 15 amino acids. After removal of 6 bases from V and 4 bases from J, the junction contained 9 bases not matched to a gene. Germline lookup yields CDR1 SEHNR and CDR2 FQNEAQ (reference sequence). The CDR3 bases are TGTGCCAGCAGTCCTGGACAGGGGCGAGTCACTGAAGCTTTCTTT. Residues: CASSPGQGRVTEAFF. The whole variable domain, remainder taken from reference TRBV7-9 and TRBJ1-1, is DTGVSQNPRHKITKRGQNVTFRCDPISEHNRLYWYRQTLGQGPEFLTYFQNEAQLEKSRLLSDRFSAERPKGSFSTLEIQRTEQGDSAMYLCASSPGQGRVTEAFFGQGTRLTVV.

This chain links TRBV27 with TRBJ1-2, with TRBD1 matching 10 bases. Germline trimming cut 5 bases from V and 4 bases from J; bases unmatched to any gene: 7. Germline V gene data show CDR1 as MNHEY and CDR2 as SMNVEV (reference sequence). This CDR3 contains 15 residues. The CDR3 DNA is TGTGCCAGCAGTCGACAGGGGGCAGGGGTCTATGGCTACACCTTC. Its protein is CASSRQGAGVYGYTF.